The present T cell receptor (beta chain) was sequenced within a study of cytomegalovirus exposure and HLA in healthy donors. As for the study in general: Researchers previously reported finding roughly 120 million unique TCR beta sequences from some 180 million T cells. Most donors, 81% of over 300 genotyped, fell in the Caucasian-associated ancestry cluster. Study conclusions and caveats: In the analysis, some V segments, TRBV6-2 and TRBV6-3 included, were excluded as indistinguishable. Judged likely to be a sequencing artifact was a cluster of highly shared sequence variants.

The V gene's germline CDR1 is MNHEY and CDR2 SVGAGI. V was pared by 6 bases and J by 1 base, with 12 bases between. The CDR3 has 14 residues. A note on this clone: Its antigen is unidentified.

Primers included in the PCR were 60 Vbeta and 13 Jbeta primers. Profiled with immunoSEQ multiplex PCR; TCRdb holds only in-frame clones, not every one. The table has approximately 150,000 clones, roughly 84% seen once. The chain has TRBV6-5 and TRBJ1-1; the D gene is possibly TRBD1 (6 bases). This clonotype was obtained from a young man in good health and CMV-seronegative. Sequencing was carried out using PBMCs. The DNA of the CDR3 is TGTGCCAGCAGAAAACAGGGAGAGAACACTGAAGCTTTCTTT. It translates to CASRKQGENTEAFF.